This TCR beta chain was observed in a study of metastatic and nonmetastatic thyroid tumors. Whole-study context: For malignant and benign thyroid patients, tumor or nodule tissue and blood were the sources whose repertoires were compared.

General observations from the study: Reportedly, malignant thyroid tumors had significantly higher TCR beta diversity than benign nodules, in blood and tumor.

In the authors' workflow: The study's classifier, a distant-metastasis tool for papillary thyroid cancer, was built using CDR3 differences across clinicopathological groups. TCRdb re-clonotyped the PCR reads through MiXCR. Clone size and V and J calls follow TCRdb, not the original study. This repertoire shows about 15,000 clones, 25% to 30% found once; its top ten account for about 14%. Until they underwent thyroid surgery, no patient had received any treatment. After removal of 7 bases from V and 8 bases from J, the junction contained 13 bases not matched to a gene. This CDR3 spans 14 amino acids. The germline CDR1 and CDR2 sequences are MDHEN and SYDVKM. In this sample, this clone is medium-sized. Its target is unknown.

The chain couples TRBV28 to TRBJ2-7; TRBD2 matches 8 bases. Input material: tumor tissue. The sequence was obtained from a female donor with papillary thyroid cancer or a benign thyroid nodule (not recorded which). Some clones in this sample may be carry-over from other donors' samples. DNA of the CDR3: TGTGCCAGCACCACCCCGGGACTAGGGAGTAAGCAGTACTTC. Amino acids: CASTTPGLGSKQYF.